This T cell receptor (beta chain) is drawn from a study of beta chain features in type 1 diabetes. Study context: Patients shared similar age, gender and cell yields with healthy donors.

The single heparinised draw taken from each donor contained approximately 120 mL of blood on average. Sorted populations all exceeded 98% purity. This clone turned up a few times. Its antigen remains unknown. Overall study findings and caveats: Whether HLA type affects TCRB rearrangement stayed undetermined in the present work.

The authors reverse transcribed all of the isolated RNA, so sequencing captured expressed TCRB transcripts. TCRdb's copy holds only in-frame clones and misses some; the assay was immunoSEQ multiplex PCR. The table has some 500,000 clones, 11% seen once. The V and J ends lost 2 bases and 7 bases respectively, with 14 bases between them. Germline loops: CDR1 SGHTA, CDR2 FQGTGA. The CDR3 loop spans 14 amino acids. The specimen sequenced was naive CD4+ T cells from blood. The sequence came from a woman between 18 and 30 years old in good health. V and J are TRBV7-3 and TRBJ2-5, with D unclear. The DNA of the CDR3 is TGTGCCAGCAGCTTAGAACCCAATTCGGGGACCCAGTACTTC. Its translation: CASSLEPNSGTQYF.